This TCR beta chain was profiled in a study of blood T cell repertoires in COVID-19. Study at large: Whether acute or convalescent, the COVID-19 samples came from the United States, Italy and Spain. Sample material is recorded as cDNA or gDNA derived from T cells, B-cell-depleted T cells, or PBMCs.

CDR3 length: 14 amino acids. Germline V gene data show CDR1 as SGHAT and CDR2 as FQNNGV. Between the trimmed V and J ends, which lost 7 bases and 5 bases, there was a span of 17 bases. The repertoire was sequenced with immunoSEQ multiplex PCR; TCRdb's copy has only in-frame clones and lacks some. The sample carries some 200,000 clones, more than 65% recorded once. The sequence came from a young woman who had recovered from COVID-19. The V gene is TRBV11-2, the J gene TRBJ2-5, with a weak D call TRBD2 (7 bases). Sample: peripheral blood. CDR3 residues: CASTRGGGWETQYF. The CDR3 DNA follows: TGTGCCAGCACCCGAGGGGGGGGTTGGGAGACCCAGTACTTC.